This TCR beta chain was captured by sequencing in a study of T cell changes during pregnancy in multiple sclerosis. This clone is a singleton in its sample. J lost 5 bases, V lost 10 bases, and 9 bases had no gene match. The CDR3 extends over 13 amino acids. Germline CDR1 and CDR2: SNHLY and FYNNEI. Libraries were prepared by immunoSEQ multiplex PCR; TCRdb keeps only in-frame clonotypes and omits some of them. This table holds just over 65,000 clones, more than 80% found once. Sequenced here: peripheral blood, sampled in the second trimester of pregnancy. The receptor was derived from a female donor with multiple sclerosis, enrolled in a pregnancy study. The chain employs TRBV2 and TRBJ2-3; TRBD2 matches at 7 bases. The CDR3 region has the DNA TGTGCCACCATAGCGGGCACAAGAGATACGCAGTATTTT. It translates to CATIAGTRDTQYF. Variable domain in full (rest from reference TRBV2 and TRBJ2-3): EPEVTQTPSHQVTQMGQEVILRCVPISNHLYFYWYRQILGQKVEFLVSFYNNEISEKSEIFDDQFSVERPDGSNFTLKIRSTKLEDSAMYFCATIAGTRDTQYFGPGTRLTVL.